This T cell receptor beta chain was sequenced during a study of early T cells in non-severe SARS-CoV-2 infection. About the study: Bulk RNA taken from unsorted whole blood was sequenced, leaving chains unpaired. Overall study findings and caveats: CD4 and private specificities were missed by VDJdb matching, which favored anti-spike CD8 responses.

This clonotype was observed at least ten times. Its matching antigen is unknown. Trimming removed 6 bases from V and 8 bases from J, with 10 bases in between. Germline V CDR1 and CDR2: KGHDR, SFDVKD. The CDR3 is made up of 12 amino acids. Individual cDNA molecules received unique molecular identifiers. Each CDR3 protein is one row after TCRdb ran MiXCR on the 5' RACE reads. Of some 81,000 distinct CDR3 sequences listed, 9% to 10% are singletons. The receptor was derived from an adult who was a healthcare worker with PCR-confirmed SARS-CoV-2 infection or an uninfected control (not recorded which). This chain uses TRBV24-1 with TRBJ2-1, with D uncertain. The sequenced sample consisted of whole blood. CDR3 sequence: CATSNLGYEQFF. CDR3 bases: TGTGCCACCAGTAACTTAGGCTATGAGCAGTTCTTC.